The 3 T cell receptor beta chains presented below share a single source sample, sequenced in a study of blood T cells in healthy people across ages. The authors ran a second PCR of 7 to 11 cycles using a sample-barcoded 5' primer and a J-beta primer mix. TCRdb called the 5' RACE reads again in MiXCR, with one record for every CDR3 protein. Found here are 650,000 or so distinct CDR3 sequences, under 65% of them singletons; the top ten hold roughly 13%. The sequenced sample consisted of blood. These receptors were taken from a woman older than 75 in good health.

V is TRBV4-2 and J is TRBJ2-7, with D unresolved. CDR1 and CDR2 (germline): LGHNA, YNFKEQ. This CDR3 spans 14 amino acids. V lost 0 bases to trimming and J lost 3 bases, with 9 bases between them. The CDR3 loop reads CASSQDRSDYEQYF. The CDR3 region has the DNA TGTGCCAGCAGCCAAGATCGGAGCGACTACGAGCAGTACTTC.

The chain recombines TRBV10-3 with TRBJ2-7, with TRBD1 identical over 11 bases. Germline V gives CDR1 ENHRY, CDR2 SYGVKD. The CDR3 extends over 14 amino acids. V lost 4 bases to trimming and J lost 7 bases; unmatched junction nucleotides: 6. CDR3 sequence: CAISGGQGADEQYF. The CDR3 DNA sequence: TGTGCCATCAGTGGTGGACAGGGGGCCGATGAGCAGTACTTC.

This chain joins TRBV6-2 or TRBV6-3 and TRBJ2-1; 8 bases line up with TRBD1. The CDR3 length is 15 residues. In germline, CDR1 is MNHEY, CDR2 SVGEGT. The J segment lost 3 bases and the V segment lost 8 bases, leaving 9 bases of the junction unmatched. CDR3 sequence (DNA): TGTGCCAGCCGAGGTTCAGGGGGCGGCTACAATGAGCAGTTCTTC. Its protein is CASRGSGGGYNEQFF.